Below are 15 T cell receptor beta chains sequenced from a single sample in a study of T cell clones after liver transplantation. Sequencing used immunoSEQ multiplex PCR; TCRdb keeps in-frame clones, though not all of them. In the table there are roughly 18,000 clones, 75% to 90% of which are singletons. The source was CD8+ T cells from blood, collected just over 45 months after liver transplant. Every receptor here comes from a human patient who received a liver transplant. Some T cells may have come from the graft donor.

This chain joins TRBV19 and TRBJ2-3; tentative D call: TRBD1 (8 bases). This CDR3 has 13 residues. Looked up from germline, CDR1 is LNHDA and CDR2 is SQIVND (reference sequence). V gave up 6 bases and J gave up 5 bases, with 12 bases separating them. The CDR3 spells CASRTGGEDTQYF. In nucleotides, the CDR3 is TGTGCCAGTAGAACAGGGGGGGAAGATACGCAGTATTTT.

J is TRBJ1-1 and V is TRBV10-2; 9 bases agree with TRBD1. The CDR3 has 13 amino acids. The junction had 3 bases not matched to a gene; V was cut back by 0 bases and J by 10 bases. Germline CDR1 and CDR2: WSHSY and SAAADI. In DNA, the CDR3 is TGCGCCAGCAGTGAGTCGGGGACAGGGAGAGCTTTCTTT. Its translation is CASSESGTGRAFF.

This clone is classed as large. This chain joins TRBV2 and TRBJ2-1; D possibly corresponds to TRBD2 (6 bases). There are 15 residues in the CDR3. Germline V lookup: CDR1 SNHLY, CDR2 FYNNEI. The ends were cut back, 3 bases at V and 4 bases at J, with 13 bases in the middle. In nucleotides, the CDR3 is TGTGCCAGCAGTGAGGGTCTAGCGAATTACAATGAGCAGTTCTTC. Translation: CASSEGLANYNEQFF.

The chain recombines TRBV5-6 with TRBJ1-1; no firm D call. Germline V gene sequence: CDR1 SGHDT, CDR2 YYEEEE. Trimming pared 0 bases from V and 7 bases from J, leaving 7 bases between. This CDR3 is built from 12 residues. CDR3 region: CASSLGQLEAFF. The CDR3, as DNA: TGTGCCAGCAGCTTGGGCCAGCTTGAAGCTTTCTTT. Using reference TRBV5-6 and TRBJ1-1 for the parts outside the CDR3, the full variable domain is DAGVTQSPTHLIKTRGQQVTLRCSPKSGHDTVSWYQQALGQGPQFIFQYYEEEERQRGNFPDRFSGHQFPNYSSELNVNALLLGDSALYLCASSLGQLEAFFGQGTRLTVV.

As to this clone: A much bigger clone sits one base away, suggesting this may be a read error. The CDR3 loop is CASSQGVGDNSHEQYF. The CDR3 nucleotides are TGTGCCAGCAGCCAAGGCGTTGGGGATAATTCCCACGAGCAGTACTTC. The chain has TRBV4-2 and TRBJ2-7; D gene ambiguous. Germline CDR1 and CDR2: LGHNA and YNFKEQ. The CDR3 has 16 amino acids. Trimming left V 1 base short and J 5 bases short, with 18 bases between.

The V gene is TRBV27, the J gene TRBJ2-7, with TRBD2 identical over 9 bases. The ends lost 4 bases at V and 4 bases at J; junction bases unmatched: 14. The CDR3 runs 17 residues. Looked up from germline, CDR1 is MNHEY and CDR2 is SMNVEV (reference sequence). The CDR3 sequence: CASSYGGGSGRWYEQYF. For the CDR3, the DNA is TGTGCCAGCAGTTATGGGGGGGGTAGCGGGAGATGGTACGAGCAGTACTTC.

The rearrangement joins TRBV4-1 to TRBJ2-7; D is unclear. Germline V gives CDR1 MGHRA, CDR2 YSYEKL. The CDR3 loop spans 16 amino acids. V shed 0 bases and J shed 0 bases, with 12 bases lying between them. This CDR3 reads CASSQEPRSGSYEQYF. CDR3 nucleotides: TGCGCCAGCAGCCAAGAGCCGCGATCGGGCTCCTACGAGCAGTACTTC.

The chain is built from TRBV28 and TRBJ1-2; D is unresolved. Germline V gene sequence: CDR1 MDHEN, CDR2 SYDVKM. The V end was cut by 8 bases, the J end by 9 bases, with 19 bases between. This CDR3 has 13 residues. In DNA form, the CDR3 reads TGTGCCAGCGCCCCGCACAGCTTTGATAGCTACACCTTC. It codes for CASAPHSFDSYTF.

The chain has TRBV28 and TRBJ2-5, with D unclear. Trimming shortened V by 4 bases and J by 5 bases, and 17 bases separated the two germline ends. The CDR3 is 15 amino acids. Germline V CDR1 and CDR2: MDHEN, SYDVKM. The CDR3: CASSSSGPKAETQYF. DNA of the CDR3: TGTGCCAGCAGTTCCTCCGGGCCCAAAGCGGAGACCCAGTACTTC.

The chain joins TRBV27 to TRBJ2-7, with D perhaps matching TRBD1 (5 bases). The CDR3 is 13 residues long. Germline-derived CDR1 and CDR2 are MNHEY and SMNVEV (reference sequence). V lost 2 bases and J 1 base, leaving 6 bases between the germline ends. In DNA form, the CDR3 reads TGTGCCAGCAGTTTACAGGGATCCTACGAGCAGTACTTC. The encoded protein is CASSLQGSYEQYF.

V and J are TRBV9 and TRBJ2-1, with D maybe TRBD2 (5 bases). V was pared by 0 bases and J by 4 bases, with 8 bases between. The CDR3 runs to 14 residues. Germline V gene lookup returns CDR1 SGDLS and CDR2 YYNGEE. The CDR3 bases are TGTGCCAGCAGCGTAGGAGGGATGTACAATGAGCAGTTCTTC. It translates to CASSVGGMYNEQFF.

This clone was observed a single time. This chain joins TRBV5-8 and TRBJ2-7, with 7 bases fitting TRBD1. Germline V gene sequence: CDR1 SGHTS, CDR2 YDEGEE. The CDR3 loop spans 15 amino acids. V shed 2 bases and J 6 bases; nucleotides not matched to a gene: 11. CDR3 DNA sequence: TGTGCCAGCAGCTTTATGGGGACAGCCCAGGCCGAGCAGTACTTC. Translation gives CASSFMGTAQAEQYF.

The chain uses TRBV10-3 and TRBJ2-2, with a weak D call TRBD1 (5 bases). Trimming shortened V by 4 bases and J by 6 bases, and 12 bases separated the two germline ends. Germline V lookup: CDR1 ENHRY, CDR2 SYGVKD. CDR3 length equals 14 residues. CDR3 sequence (DNA): TGTGCCATCAGTGTTAAGGGGCCGGCCGGGGAGCTGTTTTTT. Protein: CAISVKGPAGELFF.

J is TRBJ2-3 and V is TRBV5-1; 12 bases are a match to TRBD2. There are 16 residues in the CDR3. Trimming took 4 bases from V and 3 from J; bases not matched to a gene: 6. Germline values: CDR1 SGHRS, CDR2 YFSETQ. The CDR3 spells CASSPRLAGATDTQYF. CDR3 coding DNA: TGCGCCAGCAGCCCTAGACTAGCGGGAGCGACAGATACGCAGTATTTT.

This clone turned up a few times. V gene TRBV19 combines with J gene TRBJ2-3; 10 nucleotides agree with TRBD1. This CDR3 region has 14 residues. The V and J ends lost 8 bases and 2 bases, in that order; junction bases with no gene match: 4. CDR1 is LNHDA, CDR2 SQIVND, per germline (reference sequence). The CDR3 loop reads CASWTGGLTDTQYF. As DNA, the CDR3 is TGTGCCAGTTGGACAGGGGGACTCACAGATACGCAGTATTTT.